The clone carrying this T cell receptor beta chain showed up many times. Genomic DNA acted as the template from which TCR beta VDJ combination and CDR3 sequence profiling were carried out. TCRdb itself ran the reads through MiXCR, one entry per CDR3 protein. The sample has just over 450,000 distinct CDR3 sequences; 25% to 40% are singletons. These data originate in a study of CD8+CD57+ T cells in acquired aplastic anemia. About the study: DNA from sorted CD4+ and CD8+ cells averaged around 3 ug.

CDR3 length equals 13 residues. Germline values: CDR1 SGHTA, CDR2 FQGNSA. V was pared by 1 base and J by 4 bases, with 7 bases between. CD8+CD57+ cell expansion, shown by flow cytometry, had occurred in the patients selected for sequencing. This chain uses TRBV7-2 with TRBJ1-1; D is unclear. The TCR comes from a human donor with aplastic anemia. The sequenced material came from sorted CD4+, CD8+, or CD8+CD57+ T cells (not recorded which) from PBMCs. CDR3 residues: CASSLGRVTEAFF. CDR3 DNA: TGTGCCAGCAGCTTAGGGCGGGTCACTGAAGCTTTCTTT.